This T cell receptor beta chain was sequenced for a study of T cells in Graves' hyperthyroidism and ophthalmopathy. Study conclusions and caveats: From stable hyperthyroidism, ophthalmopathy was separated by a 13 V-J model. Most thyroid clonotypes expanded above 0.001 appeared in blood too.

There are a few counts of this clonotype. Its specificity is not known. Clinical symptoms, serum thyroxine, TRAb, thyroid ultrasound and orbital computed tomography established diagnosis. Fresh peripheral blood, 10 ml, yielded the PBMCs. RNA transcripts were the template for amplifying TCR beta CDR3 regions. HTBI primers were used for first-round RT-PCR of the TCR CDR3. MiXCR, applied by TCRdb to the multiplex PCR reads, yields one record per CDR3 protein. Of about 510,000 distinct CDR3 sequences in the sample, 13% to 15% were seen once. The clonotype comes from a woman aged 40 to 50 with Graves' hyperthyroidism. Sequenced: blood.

CDR3 nucleotide sequence: TGCGCCAGCAGCGAAGTGATCACAGATACGCAGTATTTT. It is translated as CASSEVITDTQYF. J is TRBJ2-3 and V is TRBV10-1; D not resolved. Trimming took off 6 bases at V and 2 bases at J, with 9 bases between the two ends. Germline V gene lookup returns CDR1 WNHNN and CDR2 SYGVQD (reference sequence). CDR3 size: 13 residues.